The 22 T cell receptor beta chains below come from one sample, sequenced in a study of blood T cells in healthy people across ages. Primers used in a second PCR of roughly 7 to 12 cycles were a sample-barcoded 5' primer and a J-beta primer mix. TCRdb reprocessed the 5' RACE reads with MiXCR, giving one entry per CDR3 protein. The sample yields approximately 820,000 distinct CDR3 sequences, 40% to 50% seen once. Sequenced material: blood. The receptors derive from a man aged 60 to 75 in good health.

This chain joins TRBV9 and TRBJ2-5; 7 positions match TRBD2. Losses at the gene ends were 6 bases for V and 5 bases for J; bases not matched to a gene: 13. Germline loops: CDR1 SGDLS, CDR2 YYNGEE. The CDR3 spans 15 residues. The CDR3, as DNA: TGTGCCAGCACCTCCACCGGGGGGATACAGGAGACCCAGTACTTC. It yields the protein CASTSTGGIQETQYF.

The chain recombines TRBV29-1 with TRBJ2-7; no reliable D call. Germline V gives CDR1 SQVTM, CDR2 ANQGSEA. The CDR3 runs 13 residues. The V end was cut by 4 bases, the J end by 2 bases, with 12 bases between. DNA for the CDR3: TGCAGCGTTGTGATTCAGTTCACCTACGAGCAGTACTTC. This encodes CSVVIQFTYEQYF.

V and J are TRBV20-1 and TRBJ2-5, with TRBD2 matching over 9 bases. The germline V gene has CDR1 DFQATT and CDR2 SNEGSKA (reference sequence). The CDR3 is made up of 15 amino acids. The ends lost 3 bases at V and 5 bases at J; junction bases unmatched: 10. CDR3 amino acids: CSARAGGRSPETQYF. The CDR3 DNA reads as TGCAGTGCTAGGGCGGGGGGGCGATCCCCGGAGACCCAGTACTTC.

This sequence joins TRBV12-3 or TRBV12-4 and TRBJ1-5, with 7 bases matching TRBD1. The CDR3 has 16 residues. V lost 5 bases to trimming and J lost 3 bases; unmatched junction nucleotides: 10. CDR3 DNA: TGTGCCAGCAGTCCCGGGGGCAGGGGGACCAATCAGCCCCAGCATTTT. As protein: CASSPGGRGTNQPQHF.

The gene calls are TRBV7-3 and TRBJ2-5; D is perhaps TRBD1 or TRBD2 (5 bases each). The J call is uncertain, as TRBJ2-7 better fits the DNA end. The CDR3 is 13 residues long. Per the germline V gene, CDR1 is SGHTA and CDR2 is FQGTGA. This CDR3 is CASSLTGVDEQYF. CDR3 bases: TGTGCCAGCAGCTTAACGGGGGTGGACGAGCAGTACTTC.

This clonotype was observed a few times. V and J are TRBV29-1 and TRBJ2-1; D is unclear. V shed 3 bases and J shed 7 bases, with 19 bases lying between them. Germline assignment: CDR1 SQVTM and CDR2 ANQGSEA. The CDR3 spans 15 residues. The CDR3 coding sequence is TGCAGCGTTGATGGCGTTTGGCCTTATGGGAATGAGCAGTTCTTC. Amino acids: CSVDGVWPYGNEQFF.

This clonotype was counted a single time. One base away lies a much larger clone, so this may be a sequencing read error. J is TRBJ2-5 and V is TRBV20-1; no clear D gene. Trimming removed 8 bases at V and 5 bases at J, with 15 bases between. The CDR3 is 12 residues long. Germline values: CDR1 DFQATT, CDR2 SNEGSKA (reference sequence). CDR3 sequence: CSTKTNEETQYF. DNA for the CDR3: TGCAGTACCAAGACAAACGAGGAGACCCAGTACTTC.

Only one count was recorded for this clonotype. The rearrangement links TRBV20-1 to TRBJ2-7, with 8 bases aligning to TRBD2. Germline V gene data show CDR1 as DFQATT and CDR2 as SNEGSKA (reference sequence). The CDR3 has 13 residues. V gave up 6 bases and J gave up 2 bases; unmatched junction bases: 6. The CDR3 DNA follows: TGCAGTGCCAAGCGGGGGCAAACCTACGAGCAGTACTTC. This encodes CSAKRGQTYEQYF.

The V and J genes are TRBV2 and TRBJ2-3; the match to TRBD1 covers 8 bases. Germline V gene lookup returns CDR1 SNHLY and CDR2 FYNNEI. After removal of 4 bases from V and 1 base from J, the junction contained 4 bases not matched to a gene. The CDR3 has 15 amino acids. The CDR3 DNA reads as TGTGCCAGCAGTGTGACAGGGGCCGGCACAGATACGCAGTATTTT. This codes for CASSVTGAGTDTQYF.

The V call is TRBV12-3 or TRBV12-4, the J call TRBJ1-4; no clear D gene. V lost 3 bases and J 7 bases, leaving 24 bases between the germline ends. The length of the CDR3 is 18 residues. The CDR3: CASSFLRGGKGKREKLFF. The CDR3 bases are TGTGCCAGCAGTTTCCTCCGTGGAGGGAAGGGAAAGCGTGAAAAACTGTTTTTT.

The chain recombines TRBV7-2 with TRBJ1-4; 8 positions agree with TRBD1. With V trimmed by 5 bases and J by 7 bases, 0 bases remained unmatched. The CDR3 has 12 amino acids. CDR1 is SGHTA and CDR2 is FQGNSA in the germline V gene. The CDR3 bases are TGTGCCAGCAGCGGACAGGGTGAAAAACTGTTTTTT. Residues: CASSGQGEKLFF.

The CDR3 DNA sequence: TGCAGCGTTGTAAACAGATACAATGAGCAGTTCTTC. It encodes CSVVNRYNEQFF. This rearrangement joins TRBV29-1 to TRBJ2-1; D ambiguous. Germline CDR1 reads SQVTM; CDR2 reads ANQGSEA. Trimming cost V 4 bases and J 4 bases, with 8 bases left between them. The CDR3 has 12 residues.

V is TRBV3-1 and J is TRBJ2-3; D not certain. This CDR3 region has 15 residues. Deletions cut 1 base from V and 2 bases from J, with 10 bases between. CDR1 is LGHDT, CDR2 YNNKEL, per germline (reference sequence). CDR3 DNA sequence: TGTGCCAGCAGCCAAGTGGCCCTGCACACAGATACGCAGTATTTT. Translated: CASSQVALHTDTQYF.

The chain carries TRBV29-1 and TRBJ2-3; tentatively, D is TRBD1 or TRBD2 (6 bases each). The CDR3 runs to 16 residues. The germline V gene has CDR1 SQVTM and CDR2 ANQGSEA. V dropped 2 bases and J dropped 0 bases, with 15 bases sitting between them. The CDR3 loop is CSVEPTRGRSTDTQYF. The CDR3 nucleotides are TGCAGCGTTGAACCCACAAGGGGGAGGAGCACAGATACGCAGTATTTT.

This clonotype was seen more than once but under ten times. The CDR3 reads CASRSTGGYEQYF. CDR3 bases: TGTGCCAGCAGATCGACAGGGGGGTACGAGCAGTACTTC. The V call is TRBV7-2, the J call TRBJ2-7; 9 bases line up with TRBD1. After removal of 6 bases from V and 4 bases from J, the junction contained 4 bases not matched to a gene. Germline lookup yields CDR1 SGHTA and CDR2 FQGNSA. The CDR3 contains 13 residues.

V and J are TRBV9 and TRBJ2-5; the D call may be TRBD1 or TRBD2 (5 bases each). The CDR3 has 14 amino acids. The V gene's germline CDR1 is SGDLS and CDR2 YYNGEE. The V gene lost 4 bases and the J gene lost 0 bases, with 10 bases spanning the gap. CDR3 in amino acids: CASSNRDHQETQYF. The DNA for the CDR3 is TGTGCCAGCAGCAACCGGGACCACCAAGAGACCCAGTACTTC.

Points on this clonotype: A junction end diverges from the germline sequence, so it may reflect a read error. The chain links TRBV7-2 to TRBJ2-1; D is possibly TRBD1 (6 bases). This CDR3 region has 15 residues. Germline V CDR1 and CDR2: SGHTA, FQGNSA. The CDR3 DNA sequence: TGTGCCAGCAGCTTAGATACAGGGAACTACAAGGAGCAGTTCTTC. This encodes CASSLDTGNYKEQFF.

V and J are TRBV6-5 and TRBJ2-5; no clear D gene. V was shortened by 3 bases and J by 11 bases, with 16 bases between the two germline ends. The CDR3 loop spans 13 amino acids. Germline V lookup: CDR1 MNHEY, CDR2 SVGAGI. This chain's CDR3 is CASSYKGLNEQYF. CDR3 in DNA: TGTGCCAGCAGTTATAAAGGGTTGAATGAGCAGTACTTC.

The J gene is TRBJ2-1, the V gene TRBV10-3, with 9 bases that match TRBD1. V lost 4 bases, J lost 7 bases, and 8 bases stayed unmatched. CDR3 length: 15 amino acids. In germline, CDR1 is ENHRY, CDR2 SYGVKD. The CDR3 protein is CAISVGQGIMNEQFF. The DNA of the CDR3 is TGTGCCATCAGTGTTGGACAGGGGATTATGAATGAGCAGTTCTTC.

This clonotype has ten or more counts. This sequence joins TRBV27 and TRBJ1-2; weak D call: TRBD1 (6 bases). Germline V gene data show CDR1 as MNHEY and CDR2 as SMNVEV (reference sequence). This CDR3 spans 14 amino acids. Trimming took off 4 bases at V and 4 bases at J, with 13 bases between the two ends. The CDR3 reads CASSSAGAIYGYTF. The CDR3, as DNA: TGTGCCAGCAGTTCCGCGGGGGCGATCTATGGCTACACCTTC.

On this clonotype: The missing conserved phenylalanine or tryptophan at the end of this CDR3 makes a read error likely. The limits of the CDR3 on the DNA are not certain, so only TCRdb's listed CDR3 is given. The chain carries TRBV4-1 and TRBJ2-5; TRBD1, the table's D call, was not compared with the DNA. Germline V gives CDR1 MGHRA, CDR2 YSYEKL. Inclusive of both ends, the CDR3 amounts to 9 amino acids. The CDR3 loop is CASSQDYGQ.

This clonotype was seen once. J is TRBJ1-5 and V is TRBV6-2 or TRBV6-3, with TRBD1 matching 10 bases. The germline V gene has CDR1 MNHEY and CDR2 SVGEGT. This CDR3 has 16 residues. V was clipped by 6 bases and J by 9 bases; unmatched bases: 14. The CDR3 DNA reads as TGTGCCAGCAGCCGCGCCGGGACAGGGGACCGCCCGCCCCAGCATTTT. Its protein product is CASSRAGTGDRPPQHF.